This T cell receptor (beta chain) was identified in a study of T-cell memory formation after mild COVID-19. TCRdb re-derived calls from the 5' RACE reads in MiXCR, one entry per CDR3 protein. The sample includes about 450,000 distinct CDR3 sequences, 23% seen only once; the top ten take about an eighth. This clonotype came up a few times. CDR3 size: 13 residues. Germline CDR1 SGHKS, CDR2 YYEKEE (reference sequence). The J segment lost 4 bases and the V segment lost 4 bases, leaving 2 bases of the junction unmatched. The J gene is TRBJ2-4, the V gene TRBV5-5, with TRBD1 identical over 7 bases. The sequencing sample was made of PBMCs or a T cell subset sorted from them (not recorded which). The TCR comes from an adult woman who had mild COVID-19 (a few samples of this study predate the infection). Cell type and time point are not known. CDR3 nucleotides: TGTGCCAGCAGCCTACAGGGGAAAAACATTCAGTACTTC. Amino acid sequence: CASSLQGKNIQYF.